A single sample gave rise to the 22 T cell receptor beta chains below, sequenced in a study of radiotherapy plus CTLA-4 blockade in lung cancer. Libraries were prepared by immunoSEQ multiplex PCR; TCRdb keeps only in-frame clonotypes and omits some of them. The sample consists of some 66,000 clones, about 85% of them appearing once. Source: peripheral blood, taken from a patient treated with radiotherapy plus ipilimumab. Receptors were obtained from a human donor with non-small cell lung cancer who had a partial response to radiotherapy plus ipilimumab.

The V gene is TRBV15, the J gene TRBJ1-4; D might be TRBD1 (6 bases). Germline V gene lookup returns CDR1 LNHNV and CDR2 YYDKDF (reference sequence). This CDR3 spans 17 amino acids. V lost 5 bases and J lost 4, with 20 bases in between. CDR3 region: CATSEGHGTTGNEKLFF. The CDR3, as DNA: TGTGCCACCAGCGAGGGACATGGGACAACCGGTAATGAAAAACTGTTTTTT.

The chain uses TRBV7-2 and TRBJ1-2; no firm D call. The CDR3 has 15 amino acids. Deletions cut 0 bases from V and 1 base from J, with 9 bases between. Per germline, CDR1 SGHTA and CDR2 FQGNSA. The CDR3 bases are TGTGCCAGCAGCTTAGCGGTGGCAGTTAACTATGGCTACACCTTC. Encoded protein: CASSLAVAVNYGYTF.

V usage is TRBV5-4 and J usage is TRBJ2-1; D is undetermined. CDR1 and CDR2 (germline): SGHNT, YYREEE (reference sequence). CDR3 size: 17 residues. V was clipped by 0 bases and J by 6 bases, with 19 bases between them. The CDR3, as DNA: TGTGCCAGCAGCTTGGATGCAGCGAGCGCGAGGAGCAATGAGCAGTTCTTC. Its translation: CASSLDAASARSNEQFF. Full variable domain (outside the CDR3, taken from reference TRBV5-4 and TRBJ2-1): ETGVTQSPTHLIKTRGQQVTLRCSSQSGHNTVSWYQQALGQGPQFIFQYYREEENGRGNFPPRFSGLQFPNYSSELNVNALELDDSALYLCASSLDAASARSNEQFFGPGTRLTVL.

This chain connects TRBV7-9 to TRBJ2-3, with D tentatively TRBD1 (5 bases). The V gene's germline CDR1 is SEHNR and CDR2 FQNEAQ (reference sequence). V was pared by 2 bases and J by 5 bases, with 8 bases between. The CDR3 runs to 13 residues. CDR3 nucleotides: TGTGCCAGCAGCTTAAGGGGTGGAGATACGCAGTATTTT. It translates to CASSLRGGDTQYF.

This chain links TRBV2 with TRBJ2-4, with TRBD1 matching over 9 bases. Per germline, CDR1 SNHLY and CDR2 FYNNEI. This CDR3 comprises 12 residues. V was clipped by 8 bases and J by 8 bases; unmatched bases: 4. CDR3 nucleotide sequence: TGTGCCAGCCGGGACAGGGTTGACATTCAGTACTTC. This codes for CASRDRVDIQYF.

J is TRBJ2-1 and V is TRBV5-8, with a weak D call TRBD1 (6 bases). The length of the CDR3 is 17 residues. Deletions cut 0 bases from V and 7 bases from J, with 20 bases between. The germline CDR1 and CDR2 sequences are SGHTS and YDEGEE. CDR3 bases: TGTGCCAGCAGCTTGGCGTTACAGGGTAGTTTTAGGAATGAGCAGTTCTTC. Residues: CASSLALQGSFRNEQFF.

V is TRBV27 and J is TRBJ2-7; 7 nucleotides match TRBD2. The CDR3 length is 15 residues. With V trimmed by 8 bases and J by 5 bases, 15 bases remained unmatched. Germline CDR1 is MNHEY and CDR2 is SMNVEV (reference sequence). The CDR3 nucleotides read TGTGCCAGCCGTGGGGGGGGGAGAAGTGCCAACGAGCAGTACTTC. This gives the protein CASRGGGRSANEQYF.

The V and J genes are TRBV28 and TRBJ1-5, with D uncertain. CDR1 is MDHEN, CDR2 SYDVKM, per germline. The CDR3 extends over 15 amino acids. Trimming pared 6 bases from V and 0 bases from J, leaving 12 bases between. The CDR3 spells CASSRYSRSNQPQHF. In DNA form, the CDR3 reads TGTGCCAGCAGCCGCTACTCCCGTAGCAATCAGCCCCAGCATTTT.

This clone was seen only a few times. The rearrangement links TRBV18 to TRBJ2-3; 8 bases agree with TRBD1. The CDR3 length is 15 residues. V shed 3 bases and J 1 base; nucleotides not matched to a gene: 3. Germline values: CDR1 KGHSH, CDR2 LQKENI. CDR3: CASSPGQAGTDTQYF. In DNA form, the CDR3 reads TGTGCCAGCTCACCGGGACAGGCGGGCACAGATACGCAGTATTTT.

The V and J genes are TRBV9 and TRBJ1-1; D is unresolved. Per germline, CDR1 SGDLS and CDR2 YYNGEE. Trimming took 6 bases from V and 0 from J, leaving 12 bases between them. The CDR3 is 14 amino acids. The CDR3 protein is CASTPGGLNTEAFF. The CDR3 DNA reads TGTGCCAGCACTCCTGGAGGGTTGAACACTGAAGCTTTCTTT.

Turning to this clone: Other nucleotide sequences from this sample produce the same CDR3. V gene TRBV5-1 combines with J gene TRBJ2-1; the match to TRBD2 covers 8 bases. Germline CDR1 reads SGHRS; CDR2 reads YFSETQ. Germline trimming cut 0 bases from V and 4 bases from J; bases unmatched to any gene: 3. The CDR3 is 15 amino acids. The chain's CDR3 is CASSLAGGAYNEQFF. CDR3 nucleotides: TGCGCCAGCAGCTTGGCGGGAGGGGCTTACAATGAGCAGTTCTTC.

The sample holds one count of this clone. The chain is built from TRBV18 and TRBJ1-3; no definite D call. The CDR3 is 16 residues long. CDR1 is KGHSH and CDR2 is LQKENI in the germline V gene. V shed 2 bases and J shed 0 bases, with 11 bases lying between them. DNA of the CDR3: TGTGCCAGCTCACCAGGCTCAGACATCTCTGGAAACACCATATATTTT. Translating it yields CASSPGSDISGNTIYF.

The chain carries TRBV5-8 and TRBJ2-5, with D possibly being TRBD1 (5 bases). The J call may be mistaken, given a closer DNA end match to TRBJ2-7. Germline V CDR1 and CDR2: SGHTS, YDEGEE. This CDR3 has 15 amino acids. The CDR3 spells CASSLRQGNAHEQYF. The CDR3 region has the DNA TGTGCCAGCAGCTTGAGGCAGGGTAATGCGCACGAGCAGTACTTC.

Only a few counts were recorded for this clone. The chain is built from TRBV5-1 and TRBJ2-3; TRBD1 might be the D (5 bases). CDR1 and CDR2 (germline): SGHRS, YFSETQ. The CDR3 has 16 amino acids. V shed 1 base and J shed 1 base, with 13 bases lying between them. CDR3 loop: CASSLIQGRGTDTQYF. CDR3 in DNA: TGCGCCAGCAGCTTGATCCAGGGTAGGGGCACAGATACGCAGTATTTT.

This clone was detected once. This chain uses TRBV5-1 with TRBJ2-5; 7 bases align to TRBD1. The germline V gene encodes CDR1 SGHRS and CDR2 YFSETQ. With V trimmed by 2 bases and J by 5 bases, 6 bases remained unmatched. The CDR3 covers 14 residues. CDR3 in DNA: TGCGCCAGCAGCTTAGGGACAGAGGGCGAGACCCAGTACTTC. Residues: CASSLGTEGETQYF.

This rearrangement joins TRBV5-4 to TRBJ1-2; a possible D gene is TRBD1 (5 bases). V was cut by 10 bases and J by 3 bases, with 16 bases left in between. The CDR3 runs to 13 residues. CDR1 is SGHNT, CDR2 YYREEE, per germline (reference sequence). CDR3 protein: CAGRPQGDYGYTF. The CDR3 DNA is TGTGCCGGAAGACCCCAAGGGGACTATGGCTACACCTTC.

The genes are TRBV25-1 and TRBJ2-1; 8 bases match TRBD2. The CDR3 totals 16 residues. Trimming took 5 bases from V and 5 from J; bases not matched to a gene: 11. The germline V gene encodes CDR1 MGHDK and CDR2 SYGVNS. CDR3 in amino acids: CASSSTRLAQNNEQFF. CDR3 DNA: TGTGCCAGCAGTTCCACTCGACTAGCGCAAAACAATGAGCAGTTCTTC.

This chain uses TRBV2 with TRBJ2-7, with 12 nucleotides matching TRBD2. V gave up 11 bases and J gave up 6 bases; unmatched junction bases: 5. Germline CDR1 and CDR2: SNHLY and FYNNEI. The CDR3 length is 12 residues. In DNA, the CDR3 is TGTGCCGGAAGACTAGCGGGAGTCGAGCAGTACTTC. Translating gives CAGRLAGVEQYF.

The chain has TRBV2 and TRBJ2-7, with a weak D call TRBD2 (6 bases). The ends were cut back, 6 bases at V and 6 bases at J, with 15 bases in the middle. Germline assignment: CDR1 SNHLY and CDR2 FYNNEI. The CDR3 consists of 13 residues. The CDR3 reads CASRGTRGGEQYF. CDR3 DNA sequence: TGTGCCAGCAGAGGAACTAGGGGAGGCGAGCAGTACTTC.

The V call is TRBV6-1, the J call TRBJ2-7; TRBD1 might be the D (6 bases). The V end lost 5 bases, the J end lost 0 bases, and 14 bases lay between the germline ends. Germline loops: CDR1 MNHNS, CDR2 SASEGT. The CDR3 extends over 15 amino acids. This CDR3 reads CASSPRTGHSYEQYF. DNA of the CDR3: TGTGCCAGCAGTCCTCGAACAGGGCACTCCTACGAGCAGTACTTC.

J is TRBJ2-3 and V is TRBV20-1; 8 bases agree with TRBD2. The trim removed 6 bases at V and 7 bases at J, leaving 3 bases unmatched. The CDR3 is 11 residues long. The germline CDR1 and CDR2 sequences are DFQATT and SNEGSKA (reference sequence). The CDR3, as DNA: TGCAGTGCAGGACTAGCAAATACGCAGTATTTT. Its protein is CSAGLANTQYF.

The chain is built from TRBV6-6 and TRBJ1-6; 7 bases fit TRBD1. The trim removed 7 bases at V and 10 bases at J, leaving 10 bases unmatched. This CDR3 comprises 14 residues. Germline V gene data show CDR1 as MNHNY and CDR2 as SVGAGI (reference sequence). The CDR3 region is CASTATGRNSPLHF. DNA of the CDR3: TGTGCCAGCACCGCGACAGGGCGGAACTCACCCCTCCACTTT.